This T cell receptor beta chain was sequenced during a study of beta chain features in type 1 diabetes. The purity of all sorted populations exceeded 98%. Study-wide results and caveats: A PCR bias possibly favoring shorter templates would apply equally to patients and controls. People with Type 1 diabetes carried modestly yet significantly shorter TCRB CDR3s in all four CD4+ subsets. Using cDNA template may skew counts toward highly expressing activated cells.

Germline V CDR1 and CDR2: SGDLS, YYNGEE. J gave up 1 base and V 1 base, and 3 bases lay outside the gene matches. The CDR3 length is 15 residues. The sequenced template was cDNA made from the entire isolated RNA. Here immunoSEQ multiplex PCR was the method, and the copy in TCRdb shows in-frame clones only, minus some. The sample carries 310,000 or so clones, 15% recorded once. To note about this clone: Antigen specificity is unknown.

The receptor was derived from a man in his late teens or twenties with type 1 diabetes. This chain connects TRBV9 to TRBJ1-1; 8 bases line up with TRBD1. The sample comprised naive CD4+ T cells from blood. Here the CDR3 reads CASSVTTGANTEAFF. DNA for the CDR3: TGTGCCAGCAGCGTAACGACAGGGGCGAACACTGAAGCTTTCTTT.